Listed below are T cell receptor beta chains from one sample, sequenced in a study of T cell repertoires in cytomegalovirus infection. These TCRs' antigens remain unknown. From the reads, TCRdb called clonotypes with MiXCR, one entry per CDR3 protein. The table lists tens of thousands of distinct CDR3 sequences, about 22% of them singletons, with over 70% in the top ten. The sequencing sample was made of PBMCs, sequenced either directly or after in vitro stimulation (not recorded which). These receptors were obtained from a human donor in good health (CMV status not recorded). Some clones in this sample may be carry-over from other donors' samples. CDR3s include the opening cysteine and the closing phenylalanine or tryptophan. The D gene is left open where the match is weak. The size field is filled for only some rows; it gives once, few, many or a size class.

J | size | V | D | DNA | CDR3
TRBJ2-7 | few | TRBV6-2/TRBV6-3 | TRBD2 | TGTGCCAGCAGGGGACTAGCGGCCTCCTACGAGCAGTACTTC | CASRGLAASYEQYF
TRBJ1-6 | . | TRBV7-9 | TRBD1 | TGTGCCAGCAGCTTAGGGACAGGGGAGAGATCACCCCTCCACTTT | CASSLGTGERSPLHF
TRBJ1-1 | few | TRBV7-3 | . | TGTGCCAGCAGCACAAGACAGAACACTGAAGCTTTCTTT | CASSTRQNTEAFF
TRBJ1-3 | many | TRBV7-2 | . | TGTGCCAGCAGCTTTGCCGTTACAGGAAACACCATATATTTT | CASSFAVTGNTIYF
TRBJ2-7 | many | TRBV12-3/TRBV12-4 | . | TGTGCCAGCAGTTTAGCCCGCGGTGGGGGTATGACCTACGAGCAGTACTTC | CASSLARGGGMTYEQYF
TRBJ2-5 | . | TRBV19 | TRBD2 | TGTGCCAGTAGATCCAACGGTGCGGGAGGCCCTCAAACCCAGTACTTC | CASRSNGAGGPQTQYF
TRBJ1-1 | . | TRBV7-6 | . | TGTGCCAGCAGATCCTCGGGAGGACTCTCCCGGGGCACTGAAGCTTTCTTT | CASRSSGGLSRGTEAFF
TRBJ1-6 | few | TRBV4-1 | . | TGCGCCAGCAGCCTCCAGCATCCTCAGAGAGGTTCACCCCTCCACTTT | CASSLQHPQRGSPLHF
TRBJ2-1 | . | TRBV5-4 | TRBD2 | TGTGCCAGCAGCTTGGAGGGGGTAGCGGGAGGTGAGCAGTTCTTC | CASSLEGVAGGEQFF
TRBJ2-7 | few | TRBV7-9 | . | TGTGCCAGCAGCTCCGCACAGGGCTCCTACGAGCAGTACTTC | CASSSAQGSYEQYF
TRBJ1-6 | many | TRBV7-8 | . | TGTGCCAGCAGCTTAGATCTGGGTTCACCCCTCCACTTT | CASSLDLGSPLHF
TRBJ2-3 | many | TRBV7-6 | TRBD2 | TGTGCCAGCAGCTTACTCGGGACTAGCGGCCTGGGAGATACGCAGTATTTT | CASSLLGTSGLGDTQYF
TRBJ1-5 | many | TRBV7-2 | TRBD1 | TGTGCCAGCAGCCTACGGACAGGGGGCGATCAGCCCCAGCATTTT | CASSLRTGGDQPQHF
TRBJ2-1 | many | TRBV7-8 | TRBD2 | TGTGCCAGCAGCCCCGCCGGACTAGCGGTCTACAATGAGCAGTTCTTC | CASSPAGLAVYNEQFF
TRBJ2-3 | . | TRBV20-1 | . | TGCAGTGCTCAGGCACTAGATACGCAGTATTTT | CSAQALDTQYF
TRBJ2-5 | . | TRBV5-1 | . | TGCGCCAGCTCCGTTGAACCGGGACGTCTCCAAGAGACCCAGTACTTC | CASSVEPGRLQETQYF
TRBJ2-3 | . | TRBV4-1 | . | TGCGCCAGCAGCCAAGATCGAGACAATACGCAGTATTTT | CASSQDRDNTQYF
TRBJ1-3 | few | TRBV18 | . | TGTGCCAGCTCACCAAGGGCGGACAGCTCTGGAAACACCATATATTTT | CASSPRADSSGNTIYF
TRBJ1-1 | . | TRBV29-1 | . | TGCAGCGTTACCTTTCTTGGGAACACTGAAGCTTTCTTT | CSVTFLGNTEAFF
TRBJ2-2 | few | TRBV6-2/TRBV6-3 | . | TGTGCCAGCAAAATCGGACCGCTATACACCGGGGAGCTGTTTTTT | CASKIGPLYTGELFF
TRBJ2-5 | many | TRBV11-3 | TRBD2 | TGTGCCAGCAGCTCGGGACTAGCGGGAGAGACCCAGTACTTC | CASSSGLAGETQYF
TRBJ1-5 | . | TRBV12-3/TRBV12-4 | TRBD1 | TGTGCCAGCAGCCAGGGGGGGGGGCGTCAGCCCCAGCATTTT | CASSQGGGRQPQHF
TRBJ2-1 | . | TRBV28 | . | TGTGCCAGCAGTCCTACTAGAAGTGGGAATGAGCAGTTCTTC | CASSPTRSGNEQFF
TRBJ2-1 | . | TRBV11-2 | TRBD1 | TGTGCCAGCAGCCTCGACGGGACAGGGGTCTACAATGAGCAGTTCTTC | CASSLDGTGVYNEQFF
TRBJ1-2 | . | TRBV19 | . | TGTGCCAGTACCCTACTTTCAGGGTATGGCGGCTACACCTTC | CASTLLSGYGGYTF
TRBJ2-1 | few | TRBV20-1 | TRBD2 | TGCAGTGCTAGGGGCGGGAGGAATGAGCAGTTCTTC | CSARGGRNEQFF
TRBJ2-1 | many | TRBV5-4 | TRBD2 | TGTGCCACCCCTGTGGCTAGCGGGAGAGATGAGCAGTTCTTC | CATPVASGRDEQFF